Listed below are T cell receptor beta chains from one sample, sequenced in a study of blood T cell repertoires in COVID-19. The protocol was immunoSEQ multiplex PCR, while the TCRdb copy is restricted to in-frame clones and leaves out a portion. The table records approximately 94,000 clones, approximately 84% of them present only once. The sequenced sample consisted of peripheral blood. These receptors all come from a man aged 25-40 years in a cohort sampled during active COVID-19. The conserved cysteine and the conserved F or W are not part of the CDR3 here. Rows give clone size only sometimes, using once, few, many, or a class for an expanded clone.

v_gene,abundance,j_gene,CDR3aa
TRBV9,NA,TRBJ2-2,ASSVGTGWPGELF
TRBV15,NA,TRBJ2-2,ATSRDLGGASTGELF
TRBV5-4,NA,TRBJ1-2,ASSLAGGIYGYT
TRBV7-7,NA,TRBJ2-3,ASSLGLAGGTDTQY
TRBV6-2/TRBV6-3,NA,TRBJ1-1,ASSYESGLVNTEAF
TRBV7-2,NA,TRBJ1-6,ASSLRQAYNSPLH
TRBV7-2,NA,TRBJ1-3,ASSRQTGGGNTIY
TRBV19,NA,TRBJ2-7,ASSIVGTGAYEQY
TRBV5-1,NA,TRBJ2-6,ASSTRVTTTLFGANVLT
TRBV5-1,NA,TRBJ1-1,ASSDGQPREEAF
TRBV2,NA,TRBJ2-5,ASSAAGVEETQY
TRBV6-5,NA,TRBJ1-1,ASSQQGGTEAF
TRBV6-7,NA,TRBJ1-2,ASSYSEFHGHRYGYT
TRBV11-2,NA,TRBJ2-1,ASSWQGTGAYNEQF
TRBV5-4,NA,TRBJ2-3,ASSSGLAASTDTQY
TRBV7-6,NA,TRBJ1-3,ASSLEVDSGNTIY
TRBV18,NA,TRBJ1-2,ASSPGRLYGYT
TRBV12-3/TRBV12-4,once,TRBJ2-7,ASSFSGYEQY
TRBV5-6,NA,TRBJ2-7,ASSLGFGYEQY
TRBV2,once,TRBJ1-2,ASSERQSYGYT
TRBV24-1,once,TRBJ2-3,ATGGLMVDTQY
TRBV18,NA,TRBJ1-5,ASSPQGRGSQPQH
TRBV9,NA,TRBJ2-7,ASSAATTIYEQY
TRBV4-1,NA,TRBJ1-2,ATGQGKGYT
TRBV18,NA,TRBJ1-1,ASSRKENTEAF
TRBV27,NA,TRBJ2-7,ASGGASNEQY
TRBV27,NA,TRBJ2-7,ASSLLAGSSYEQY
TRBV27,NA,TRBJ2-3,ASILAPGPLHTQY
TRBV30,NA,TRBJ1-2,AWSVGGYGYT
TRBV24-1,NA,TRBJ1-1,ATSDTGNTEAF
TRBV7-9,NA,TRBJ1-1,ASSLAQGEVTEAF
TRBV7-6,NA,TRBJ2-3,ASSLDSGRTDTQY
TRBV7-2,once,TRBJ2-7,ASSSLGTPSYEQY
TRBV9,NA,TRBJ2-7,ASSLSGGPSYEQY
TRBV9,NA,TRBJ2-5,ASSEAGGKETQY
TRBV5-1,NA,TRBJ1-4,ASSLVGREGEKLF
TRBV10-3,NA,TRBJ2-3,AISESTRGGGKDTQY
TRBV5-5,NA,TRBJ1-2,ASSLEGAEAFANYGYT
TRBV30,many,TRBJ1-2,AWSVSESYT
TRBV18,NA,TRBJ2-7,ASSPGTGYEQY
TRBV2,once,TRBJ1-1,ASRVTRGQGTEAF
TRBV4-3,NA,TRBJ2-1,ASSQGAIDYNEQF
TRBV5-1,NA,TRBJ1-3,ASSWTQGAGNTIY
TRBV6-6,once,TRBJ2-1,ASSSGVYEQF
TRBV5-4,NA,TRBJ1-3,ASSVIQGAFSGNTIY
TRBV18,NA,TRBJ1-2,ASSPEQGFYGYT
TRBV11-2,NA,TRBJ1-1,ASSLVRGTEAF
TRBV6-4,NA,TRBJ2-1,ASSTSGGNEQF
TRBV21-1,NA,TRBJ2-7,ASSPGTGGNEQY
TRBV18,NA,TRBJ2-3,ASSPQVLAGGFTTDTQY
TRBV6-5,NA,TRBJ1-2,ASSHDREYGYT
TRBV6-5,NA,TRBJ2-1,ASSYGQGGTYNEQF